This TCR beta chain was identified in a study of identifying expanded T cells in peripheral blood. About this clone itself: No antigen is known for it.

Profiled with immunoSEQ multiplex PCR; TCRdb holds only in-frame clones, not every one. This table holds about 85,000 clones, around nine tenths found once. Study results and caveats: Over about two and four weeks, about 15 and 19 clones changed, versus more than 1 between replicates.

This sequence originates from a person aged 18 to 70 in good health. The sequenced sample was blood.

Here the CDR3 reads CASSLTPGPDTQYF. The CDR3 DNA follows: TGTGCCAGCAGCTTGACCCCGGGCCCAGATACGCAGTATTTT. The V gene is TRBV7-2, the J gene TRBJ2-3, with no clear D. The germline V gene has CDR1 SGHTA and CDR2 FQGNSA. This CDR3 spans 14 amino acids. With 3 bases removed from V and 4 bases from J, the gap between germline ends came to 11 bases.